A single sample is the source of the 32 T cell receptor beta chains below, sequenced in a study of T-cell memory formation after mild COVID-19. From the 5' RACE reads, TCRdb called clonotypes with MiXCR, one entry per CDR3 protein. The data contain around 510,000 distinct CDR3 sequences, about a fifth of them singletons. What was sequenced was PBMCs or a T cell subset sorted from them (not recorded which). Every receptor here comes from an adult woman who had mild COVID-19 (a few samples of this study predate the infection). Cell type and time point are not known.

This clonotype was detected a few times. The chain employs TRBV24-1 and TRBJ1-5; D gene uncertain. CDR1 is KGHDR, CDR2 SFDVKD, per germline. V dropped 2 bases and J dropped 6 bases, with 10 bases sitting between them. The CDR3 covers 14 residues. CDR3 region: CATSDYVVIQPQHF. The DNA of the CDR3 is TGTGCCACCAGTGATTATGTGGTTATTCAGCCCCAGCATTTT.

The V gene is TRBV27, the J gene TRBJ2-3, with D unclear. Trimming cost V 2 bases and J 3 bases, with 9 bases left between them. The CDR3 sequence is 14 residues long. The germline V gene encodes CDR1 MNHEY and CDR2 SMNVEV (reference sequence). The CDR3 protein is CASSLPARTDTQYF. As DNA, the CDR3 is TGTGCCAGCAGTTTACCCGCTCGAACAGATACGCAGTATTTT.

This clonotype was counted between two and nine times. The CDR3 region is CASSSLTGSSPYEQYF. The CDR3 DNA reads TGTGCCAGCAGTTCCCTTACAGGTTCCAGCCCCTACGAGCAGTACTTC. The gene calls are TRBV27 and TRBJ2-7; tentative D call: TRBD1 (5 bases). The ends were cut back, 4 bases at V and 2 bases at J, with 18 bases in the middle. Germline V gives CDR1 MNHEY, CDR2 SMNVEV (reference sequence). The CDR3 sequence is 16 residues long.

The chain is built from TRBV5-4 and TRBJ1-1; a weak D match, TRBD1 (6 bases). This CDR3 is 16 amino acids long. Germline values: CDR1 SGHNT, CDR2 YYREEE (reference sequence). V dropped 0 bases and J dropped 7 bases, with 19 bases sitting between them. The CDR3 sequence is CASSLGSDRIRGEAFF. CDR3 bases: TGTGCCAGCAGCTTGGGATCCGACAGGATAAGGGGTGAAGCTTTCTTT.

The J gene is TRBJ2-5, the V gene TRBV29-1; possible D gene TRBD2, 5 bases. Deletions cut 4 bases from V and 5 bases from J, with 8 bases between. CDR1 is SQVTM, CDR2 ANQGSEA, per germline. There are 11 residues in the CDR3. CDR3 residues: CSVGGFETQYF. In DNA form, the CDR3 reads TGCAGCGTTGGAGGGTTTGAGACCCAGTACTTC.

The chain employs TRBV6-2 or TRBV6-3 and TRBJ2-7, with 8 bases that match TRBD2. Unmatched junction bases numbered 8, after V lost 6 bases and J lost 7 bases. The CDR3 loop spans 13 amino acids. Germline loops: CDR1 MNHEY, CDR2 SVGEGT. CDR3 in DNA: TGTGCCAGCAGCCGCAGCGGGAGTTGGGAGCAGTACTTC. Translating gives CASSRSGSWEQYF.

This clonotype was seen many times. This chain joins TRBV6-6 and TRBJ1-4; 8 bases line up with TRBD1. This CDR3 has 14 amino acids. Germline-derived CDR1 and CDR2 are MNHNY and SVGAGI (reference sequence). Germline trimming cut 7 bases from V and 5 bases from J; bases unmatched to any gene: 6. The CDR3 bases are TGTGCCAGCACCCCAGGGGGCCGAAATGAAAAACTGTTTTTT. Translation: CASTPGGRNEKLFF.

V usage is TRBV7-2 and J usage is TRBJ2-2; D is perhaps TRBD2 (5 bases). There are 14 residues in the CDR3. V lost 5 bases and J lost 5, with 12 bases in between. Per the germline V gene, CDR1 is SGHTA and CDR2 is FQGNSA. This CDR3 reads CASSPVGVTGELFF. CDR3 nucleotide sequence: TGTGCCAGCAGCCCTGTGGGAGTTACCGGGGAGCTGTTTTTT.

The rearrangement links TRBV5-1 to TRBJ2-7; either TRBD1 or TRBD2 may fit D (5 bases each). Germline-derived CDR1 and CDR2 are SGHRS and YFSETQ. The CDR3 totals 12 residues. V lost 3 bases and J 6 bases, leaving 10 bases between the germline ends. The CDR3 loop reads CASSWDGIEQYF. CDR3 DNA sequence: TGCGCCAGCAGCTGGGACGGGATCGAGCAGTACTTC.

The chain combines TRBV25-1 with TRBJ1-2; 11 bases fit TRBD1. The J segment lost 6 bases and the V segment lost 4 bases, leaving 4 bases of the junction unmatched. CDR1 and CDR2 from the germline V gene are MGHDK and SYGVNS. The CDR3 totals 14 residues. CDR3 protein: CASSVWTGGDGYTF. CDR3 DNA sequence: TGTGCCAGCAGTGTTTGGACAGGGGGCGATGGCTACACCTTC.

This rearrangement joins TRBV6-5 to TRBJ1-1; TRBD1 matches at 9 bases. Germline CDR1 and CDR2: MNHEY and SVGAGI. V trimming: 2 bases; J trimming: 11 bases; junction bases outside the gene matches: 9. This CDR3 has 14 residues. CDR3 nucleotides: TGTGCCAGCAGTTACAGGGACAGGGCCCAGAGGGCTTTCTTT. It is translated as CASSYRDRAQRAFF.

This clonotype was seen a handful of times. The chain couples TRBV20-1 to TRBJ1-1; D not resolved. CDR1 is DFQATT, CDR2 SNEGSKA, per germline (reference sequence). This CDR3 spans 11 amino acids. The V gene lost 4 bases and the J gene lost 2 bases, with 5 bases spanning the gap. The CDR3 here is CSAIENTEAFF. CDR3 nucleotide sequence: TGCAGTGCTATAGAAAACACTGAAGCTTTCTTT.

The chain couples TRBV15 to TRBJ2-5; 8 nucleotides match TRBD2. V dropped 0 bases and J dropped 7; count of bases not matched to a gene: 7. CDR3 size: 15 residues. CDR1 is LNHNV, CDR2 YYDKDF, per germline (reference sequence). The DNA for the CDR3 is TGTGCCACCAGCAGAGATAAGGGACTAGTCGGGACCCAGTACTTC. Amino acid sequence: CATSRDKGLVGTQYF.

For the CDR3, the DNA is TGCAGCGTTGACCCCGGGCGGGAGACCCAGTACTTC. It specifies CSVDPGRETQYF. The chain couples TRBV29-1 to TRBJ2-5; D gene uncertain. Germline CDR1 is SQVTM and CDR2 is ANQGSEA. V lost 3 bases and J lost 5, with 10 bases in between. The CDR3 is 12 amino acids.

This clonotype was counted many times. J is TRBJ2-2 and V is TRBV20-1; 11 bases fit TRBD2. V dropped 0 bases and J dropped 7; count of bases not matched to a gene: 1. There are 14 residues in the CDR3. Germline-derived CDR1 and CDR2 are DFQATT and SNEGSKA (reference sequence). This chain's CDR3 is CSARDLAGGGELFF. The CDR3 nucleotides read TGCAGTGCTAGAGATCTAGCGGGAGGCGGGGAGCTGTTTTTT.

This clonotype turned up a few times. The chain is built from TRBV6-6 and TRBJ2-7; 11 bases are shared with TRBD1. The germline V gene encodes CDR1 MNHNY and CDR2 SVGAGI (reference sequence). Losses at the gene ends were 5 bases for V and 1 base for J; bases not matched to a gene: 13. This CDR3 has 18 amino acids. The CDR3 coding sequence is TGTGCCAGCAGTCCGGGACAGGGGGTGTCTAGCGCATCCTACGAGCAGTACTTC. Translating gives CASSPGQGVSSASYEQYF.

The CDR3 region is CSARGWLAVSTDTQYF. As DNA, the CDR3 is TGCAGTGCTAGAGGGTGGCTAGCTGTCTCGACAGATACGCAGTATTTT. This chain links TRBV20-1 with TRBJ2-3; maybe TRBD2 (5 bases). Germline V gene lookup returns CDR1 DFQATT and CDR2 SNEGSKA (reference sequence). The CDR3 runs 16 residues. V was clipped by 1 base and J by 3 bases, with 17 bases between them.

This clonotype was counted a few times. The rearrangement joins TRBV16 to TRBJ2-1, with TRBD1 matching over 9 bases. V lost 3 bases, J lost 8 bases, and 5 bases stayed unmatched. CDR3 length: 14 amino acids. Germline V gene data show CDR1 as KGHSY and CDR2 as FQNENV. CDR3 amino acids: CASSHFRDRDEQFF. Written as DNA, the CDR3 is TGTGCCAGCAGCCACTTCCGGGACAGGGATGAGCAGTTCTTC. Drawing the rest from reference TRBV16 and TRBJ2-1, the complete variable domain is GEEVAQTPKHLVRGEGQKAKLYCAPIKGHSYVFWYQQVLKNEFKFLISFQNENVFDETGMPKERFSAKCLPNSPCSLEIQATKLEDSAVYFCASSHFRDRDEQFFGPGTRLTVL.

The genes are TRBV4-2 and TRBJ2-7; perhaps TRBD2 as D (6 bases). Germline V gene data show CDR1 as LGHNA and CDR2 as YNFKEQ. CDR3 length: 15 amino acids. The V gene lost 0 bases and the J gene lost 4 bases, with 13 bases spanning the gap. The CDR3 spells CASSQDLGLIYEQYF. DNA of the CDR3: TGTGCCAGCAGCCAAGATCTTGGACTAATTTACGAGCAGTACTTC.

This chain links TRBV20-1 with TRBJ1-2; 8 bases align to TRBD1. This CDR3 spans 13 amino acids. V trimming: 3 bases; J trimming: 4 bases; junction bases outside the gene matches: 4. CDR1 is DFQATT, CDR2 SNEGSKA, per germline (reference sequence). CDR3 protein: CSARADRGYGYTF. The DNA for the CDR3 is TGCAGTGCTAGGGCAGACAGGGGCTATGGCTACACCTTC.

This chain joins TRBV6-6 and TRBJ2-1; unclear D gene. This CDR3 region has 13 residues. V was trimmed by 6 bases and J by 8 bases, leaving 14 bases between them. CDR1 and CDR2 from the germline V gene are MNHNY and SVGAGI (reference sequence). CDR3 coding DNA: TGTGCCAGCAGACTCCTGCTCCCCGATGAGCAGTTCTTC. Translated: CASRLLLPDEQFF.

This clonotype was found a few times. The CDR3 is CASSVPGAGTEAFF. Here the CDR3 DNA reads TGTGCCAGCAGCGTCCCGGGGGCGGGGACTGAAGCTTTCTTT. This rearrangement joins TRBV5-5 to TRBJ1-1; perhaps TRBD1 as D (6 bases). Germline loops: CDR1 SGHKS, CDR2 YYEKEE (reference sequence). This CDR3 is 14 amino acids long. Trimming removed 4 bases at V and 5 bases at J, with 15 bases between.

The chain uses TRBV6-6 and TRBJ1-1; 7 bases line up with TRBD1. The CDR3 runs to 13 residues. CDR1 MNHNY and CDR2 SVGAGI come from the germline V gene (reference sequence). Unmatched junction bases numbered 6, after V lost 0 bases and J lost 11 bases. The CDR3 loop is CASSYSEGAPAFF. The CDR3 DNA reads TGTGCCAGCAGTTACTCTGAGGGGGCGCCGGCTTTCTTT.

The rearrangement uses TRBV23-1 and TRBJ2-1, with D possibly matching TRBD2 (5 bases). TRBV23-1 is treated as an ORF (open reading frame) with a function not yet certain. V was cut by 1 base and J by 0 bases, with 10 bases left in between. The CDR3 has 16 amino acids. CDR3 region: CASSQYLRDSYNEQFF. As DNA, the CDR3 is TGCGCCAGCAGTCAATATTTACGGGACTCCTACAATGAGCAGTTCTTC.

This clonotype was observed a handful of times. The J gene is TRBJ2-2, the V gene TRBV20-1; D possibly corresponds to TRBD2 (5 bases). Germline CDR1 is DFQATT and CDR2 is SNEGSKA (reference sequence). The CDR3 totals 16 residues. Deletions cut 0 bases from V and 1 base from J, with 12 bases between. The CDR3 sequence is CSARDSLRENTGELFF. The CDR3 region has the DNA TGCAGTGCTAGAGATTCTCTTCGGGAGAACACCGGGGAGCTGTTTTTT.

This clonotype showed up just a few times. The chain uses TRBV12-3 or TRBV12-4 and TRBJ2-2, with 10 bases identical to TRBD2. The CDR3 has 14 amino acids. V lost 5 bases to trimming and J lost 4 bases; unmatched junction nucleotides: 1. The CDR3 DNA is TGTGCCAGCAGTAGCGGGGGGGCCACCGGGGAGCTGTTTTTT. It encodes CASSSGGATGELFF.

CDR3 sequence reads: CASSLSQGGENGYTF. The CDR3 DNA is TGCGCCAGCAGCTTGTCGCAGGGGGGAGAAAATGGCTACACCTTC. The chain couples TRBV5-1 to TRBJ1-2; 7 bases agree with TRBD1. The germline V gene has CDR1 SGHRS and CDR2 YFSETQ. Trimming cost V 1 base and J 6 bases; bases outside gene matches: 9. CDR3 size: 15 residues.

The chain uses TRBV4-3 and TRBJ2-3, with 10 bases lining up with TRBD1. Germline values: CDR1 LGHNA, CDR2 YSLEER. V was clipped by 4 bases and J by 0 bases; unmatched bases: 4. CDR3 size: 16 residues. This CDR3 is CASSPRTGGSTDTQYF. CDR3 DNA sequence: TGCGCCAGCAGCCCTCGGACAGGGGGGAGCACAGATACGCAGTATTTT.

Remarks on this clonotype: A read error may account for a junction end that differs from germline. This rearrangement joins TRBV7-9 to TRBJ1-2; D remains ambiguous. This CDR3 is built from 11 residues. Germline values: CDR1 SEHNR, CDR2 FQNEAQ (reference sequence). CDR3 loop: CASSSVGLPFF. The CDR3, as DNA: TGTGCCAGCAGCTCGGTGGGTTTACCGTTCTTC.

This clonotype was seen only a few times. The CDR3 region is CASSLRGGGETQYF. CDR3 DNA sequence: TGTGCCAGCAGCTTACGGGGGGGCGGAGAGACCCAGTACTTC. This chain uses TRBV7-3 with TRBJ2-5, with TRBD2 matching over 8 bases. The CDR3 has 14 amino acids. The germline CDR1 and CDR2 sequences are SGHTA and FQGTGA. The V segment lost 2 bases and the J segment 4 bases; nucleotides outside the gene matches: 3. Combining the CDR3 with reference TRBV7-3 and TRBJ2-5 gives the whole variable domain GAGVSQTPSNKVTEKGKYVELRCDPISGHTALYWYRQSLGQGPEFLIYFQGTGAADDSGLPNDRFFAVRPEGSVSTLKIQRTERGDSAVYLCASSLRGGGETQYFGPGTRLLVL.

The J gene is TRBJ2-5, the V gene TRBV15, with a possible D match to TRBD1 (6 bases). V gave up 6 bases and J gave up 5 bases, with 13 bases separating them. This CDR3 is 13 amino acids long. Looked up from germline, CDR1 is LNHNV and CDR2 is YYDKDF (reference sequence). Here the CDR3 reads CATRNRARETQYF. In DNA form, the CDR3 reads TGTGCCACCAGAAACAGGGCACGGGAGACCCAGTACTTC.

This chain connects TRBV7-9 to TRBJ2-5; D may match TRBD1 or TRBD2 (6 bases each). The CDR3 sequence is 20 residues long. Germline CDR1 SEHNR, CDR2 FQNEAQ (reference sequence). Between the trimmed V and J ends, which lost 5 bases and 2 bases, there was a span of 30 bases. CDR3 DNA: TGTGCCAGCAGCCTAACCTTCCCCAGGGGAGGAGGCCGGCGGCAAGAGACCCAGTACTTC. This translates into CASSLTFPRGGGRRQETQYF.